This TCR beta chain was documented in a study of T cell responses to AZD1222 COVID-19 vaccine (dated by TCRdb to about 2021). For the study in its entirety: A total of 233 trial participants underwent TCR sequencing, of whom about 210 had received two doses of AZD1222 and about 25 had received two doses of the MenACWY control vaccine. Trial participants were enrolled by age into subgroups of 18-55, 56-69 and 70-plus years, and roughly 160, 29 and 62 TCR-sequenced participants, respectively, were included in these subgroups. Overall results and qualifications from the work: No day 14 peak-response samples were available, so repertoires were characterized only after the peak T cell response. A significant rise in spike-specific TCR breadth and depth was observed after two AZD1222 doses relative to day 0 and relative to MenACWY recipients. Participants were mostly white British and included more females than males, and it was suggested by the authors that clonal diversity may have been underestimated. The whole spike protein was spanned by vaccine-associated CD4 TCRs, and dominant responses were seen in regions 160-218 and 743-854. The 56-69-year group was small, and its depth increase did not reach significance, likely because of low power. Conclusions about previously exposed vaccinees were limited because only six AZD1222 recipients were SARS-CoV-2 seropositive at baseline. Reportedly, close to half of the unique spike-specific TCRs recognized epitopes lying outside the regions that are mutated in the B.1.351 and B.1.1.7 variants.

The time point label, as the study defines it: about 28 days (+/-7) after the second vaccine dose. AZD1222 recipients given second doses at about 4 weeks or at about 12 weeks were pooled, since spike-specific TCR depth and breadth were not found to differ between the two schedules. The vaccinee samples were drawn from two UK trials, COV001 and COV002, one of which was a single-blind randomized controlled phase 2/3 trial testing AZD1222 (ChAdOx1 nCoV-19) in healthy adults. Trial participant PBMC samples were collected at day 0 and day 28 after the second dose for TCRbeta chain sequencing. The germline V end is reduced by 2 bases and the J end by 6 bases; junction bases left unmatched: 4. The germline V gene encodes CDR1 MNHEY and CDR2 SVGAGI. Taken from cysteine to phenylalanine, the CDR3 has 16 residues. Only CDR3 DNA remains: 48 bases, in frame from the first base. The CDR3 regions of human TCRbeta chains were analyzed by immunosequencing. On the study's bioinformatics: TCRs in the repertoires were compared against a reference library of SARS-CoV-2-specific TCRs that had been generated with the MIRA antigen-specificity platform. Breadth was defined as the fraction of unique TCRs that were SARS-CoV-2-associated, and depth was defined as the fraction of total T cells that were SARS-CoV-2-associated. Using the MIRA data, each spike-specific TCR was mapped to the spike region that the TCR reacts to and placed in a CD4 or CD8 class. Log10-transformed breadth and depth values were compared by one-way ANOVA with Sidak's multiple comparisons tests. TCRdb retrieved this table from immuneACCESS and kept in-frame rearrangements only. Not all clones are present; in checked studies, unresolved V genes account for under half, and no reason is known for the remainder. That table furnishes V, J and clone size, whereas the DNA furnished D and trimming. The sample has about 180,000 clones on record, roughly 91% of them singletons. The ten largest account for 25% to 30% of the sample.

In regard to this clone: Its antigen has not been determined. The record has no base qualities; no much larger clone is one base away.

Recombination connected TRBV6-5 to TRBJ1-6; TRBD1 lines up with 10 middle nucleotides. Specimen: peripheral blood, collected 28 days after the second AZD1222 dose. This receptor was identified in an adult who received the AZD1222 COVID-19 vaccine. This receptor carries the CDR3 CASSYTGQGVNSPLHF. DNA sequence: TGTGCCAGCAGTTACACAGGACAGGGGGTTAATTCACCCCTCCACTTT.